This TCR beta chain was recovered during a study of T cells after yellow fever vaccination. Looking at the study overall: SMART-Seq v4 Ultra Low Input prepared the low-cell-number fractions. Study-level points and caveats: Abundant clonotypes (contaminants from the bulk population) could be present in FACS-sorted repertoires. Reappearance after the booster was observed for most primary-vaccination clones (more than 95% CD4, roughly 88% CD8).

The CDR3 is 19 amino acids. Germline trimming cut 5 bases from V and 2 bases from J; bases unmatched to any gene: 16. The germline V gene has CDR1 DFQATT and CDR2 SNEGSKA (reference sequence). In the case of this clonotype: Its specificity is unknown.

UMIs and a universal primer site were added when TCR cDNA was made by 5'RACE template switching. Via MiXCR, TCRdb re-called the 5' RACE reads, giving one row per CDR3 protein. The sample shows approximately 350,000 distinct CDR3 sequences, 11% of them seen only once. The input for sequencing was PBMCs, taken on the day of the first yellow fever vaccination. This TCR was sampled from a man in his late teens or twenties who received the YFV17D yellow fever vaccine. V gene TRBV20-1 combines with J gene TRBJ1-6; 9 nucleotides match TRBD1. CDR3 nucleotides: TGCAGTGCTCCGCTTATGTACGGGACAGGGCAGCCCTATAATTCACCCCTCCACTTT. Its translation: CSAPLMYGTGQPYNSPLHF.